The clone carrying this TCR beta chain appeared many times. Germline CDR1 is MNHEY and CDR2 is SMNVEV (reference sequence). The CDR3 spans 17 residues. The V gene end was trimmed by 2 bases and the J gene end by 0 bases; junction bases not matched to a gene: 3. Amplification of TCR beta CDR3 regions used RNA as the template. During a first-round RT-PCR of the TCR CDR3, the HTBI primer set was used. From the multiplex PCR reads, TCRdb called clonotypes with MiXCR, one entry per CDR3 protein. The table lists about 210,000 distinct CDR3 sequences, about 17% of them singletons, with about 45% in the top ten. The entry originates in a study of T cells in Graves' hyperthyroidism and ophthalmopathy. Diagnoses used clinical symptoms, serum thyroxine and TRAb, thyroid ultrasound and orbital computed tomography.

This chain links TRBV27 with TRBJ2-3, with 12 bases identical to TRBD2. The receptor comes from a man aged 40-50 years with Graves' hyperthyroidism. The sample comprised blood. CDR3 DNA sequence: TGTGCCAGCAGTTTAGGACTAGCGGGGATTAGCACAGATACGCAGTATTTT. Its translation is CASSLGLAGISTDTQYF.